This T cell receptor (beta chain) stems from a study of PD-1 blockade in mismatch repair-deficient tumors. Trimming cost V 2 bases and J 1 base, with 14 bases left between them. Per the germline V gene, CDR1 is SGHRS and CDR2 is YFSETQ. This CDR3 contains 16 residues. This clone was recorded once. Generated by immunoSEQ multiplex PCR, the TCRdb table keeps only in-frame clones and is missing some. The sample consists of approximately 100,000 clones, under 90% of them appearing once. The V call is TRBV5-1, the J call TRBJ2-3; D perhaps matches TRBD1 (6 bases). Sequenced material: peripheral blood, taken roughly 35 weeks after starting pembrolizumab. The receptor was isolated from an adult with mismatch repair-deficient cancer. The CDR3 loop is CASSLGRGTGTDTQYF. The CDR3 DNA follows: TGCGCCAGCAGCTTAGGCAGGGGAACGGGCACAGATACGCAGTATTTT.